One sample yielded the 3 T cell receptor beta chains listed below, sequenced in a study of blood T cell repertoires in COVID-19 (dated by TCRdb to 2020 to 2022). The library was obtained by the immunoSEQ multiplex PCR assay. TCRdb took over this immuneACCESS table, retaining in-frame rearrangements with V and J assigned. Such tables are incomplete; in checked studies, under half of the missing clones stem from an unresolved V gene, and the remainder is unexplained. Here the sample has about 220,000 clones; more than 70% occur a single time. About 3.8% of the sample goes to the ten largest clones. The specimen sequenced was peripheral blood. The receptors come from a woman aged 80 or over with acute or convalescent COVID-19.

This clone was detected once. This chain uses TRBV7-9 with TRBJ2-7, with 9 bases fitting TRBD2. Germline V gene sequence: CDR1 SEHNR, CDR2 FQNEAQ (reference sequence). CDR3 size: 14 residues. V trimming: 7 bases; J trimming: 3 bases; junction bases outside the gene matches: 7. The CDR3 nucleotides are TGTGCCAGCACCGCGGGAGGGGCGGGCTACGAGCAGTACTTC. Encoded protein: CASTAGGAGYEQYF.

The chain uses TRBV2 and TRBJ1-5; possible D gene TRBD1, 5 bases. In germline, CDR1 is SNHLY, CDR2 FYNNEI. The CDR3 contains 15 residues. Trimming pared 3 bases from V and 3 bases from J, leaving 12 bases between. Here the CDR3 reads CASSDAWGPNQPQHF. The CDR3 coding sequence is TGTGCCAGCAGTGATGCTTGGGGCCCCAATCAGCCCCAGCATTTT. The whole variable domain, filled in from reference TRBV2 and TRBJ1-5, reads EPEVTQTPSHQVTQMGQEVILRCVPISNHLYFYWYRQILGQKVEFLVSFYNNEISEKSEIFDDQFSVERPDGSNFTLKIRSTKLEDSAMYFCASSDAWGPNQPQHFGDGTRLSIL.

This CDR3 reads CASSQDPGDRSRNYGYTF. The CDR3 nucleotides read TGCGCCAGCAGCCAAGATCCCGGGGACAGGAGTAGAAACTATGGCTACACCTTC. The chain combines TRBV4-3 with TRBJ1-2; 8 nucleotides agree with TRBD1. Germline-derived CDR1 and CDR2 are LGHNA and YSLEER. V was pared by 0 bases and J by 2 bases, with 11 bases of the junction left unmatched. The CDR3 extends over 18 amino acids.